What follows are 5 T cell receptor beta chains derived from one specimen sequenced in a study of blood T cells in healthy people across ages. Using a J-beta primer mix together with a sample-barcoded 5' primer, a second PCR was run for about 6 to 12 cycles. TCRdb re-called the 5' RACE reads through MiXCR, storing one row per CDR3 protein. The sample has about 1.5 million distinct CDR3 sequences; 42% are singletons. The sample comprised blood. The source is a woman younger than 35 in good health.

This clonotype has only a few counts. This chain links TRBV15 with TRBJ1-6, with a weak D call TRBD1 (5 bases). The CDR3 has 14 amino acids. The germline gives CDR1 LNHNV, CDR2 YYDKDF (reference sequence). With 5 bases removed from V and 11 bases from J, the gap between germline ends came to 16 bases. CDR3 sequence reads: CATSYPFGGAPLHF. CDR3 DNA sequence: TGTGCCACCAGCTACCCATTCGGGGGGGCACCCCTCCACTTT. The whole variable domain, remainder taken from reference TRBV15 and TRBJ1-6, is DAMVIQNPRYQVTQFGKPVTLSCSQTLNHNVMYWYQQKSSQAPKLLFHYYDKDFNNEADTPDNFQSRRPNTSFCFLDIRSPGLGDTAMYLCATSYPFGGAPLHFGNGTRLTVT.

The chain has TRBV10-3 and TRBJ1-5; TRBD1 matches 9 bases. J lost 6 bases, V lost 0 bases, and 6 bases had no gene match. The germline CDR1 and CDR2 sequences are ENHRY and SYGVKD. The CDR3 spans 16 residues. CDR3 in DNA: TGTGCCATCAGTGAGTCTTTGGGACAGGGAGGTCAGCCCCAGCATTTT. It translates to CAISESLGQGGQPQHF.

This chain uses TRBV2 with TRBJ2-4; D gene ambiguous. CDR3 length: 15 residues. The ends were cut back, 0 bases at V and 13 bases at J, with 19 bases in the middle. The germline gives CDR1 SNHLY, CDR2 FYNNEI. The CDR3 sequence is CASSEARVSYNEQYF. Here the CDR3 DNA reads TGTGCCAGCAGTGAAGCAAGGGTCTCCTACAATGAGCAGTACTTC.

The chain recombines TRBV6-2 or TRBV6-3 with TRBJ2-5; D call uncertain. Germline CDR1 is MNHEY and CDR2 is SVGEGT. This CDR3 is 14 amino acids long. The V end lost 2 bases, the J end lost 11 bases, and 18 bases lay between the germline ends. As DNA, the CDR3 is TGTGCCAGCAGTTACACCCCGACCTCCCGGGTGCAGTACTTC. This gives the protein CASSYTPTSRVQYF.

V is TRBV28 and J is TRBJ1-1; no clear D. The V and J ends lost 6 bases and 1 base respectively, with 12 bases between them. Germline V CDR1 and CDR2: MDHEN, SYDVKM. CDR3 length: 14 amino acids. Here the CDR3 DNA reads TGTGCCAGCAGCCTTTGGACGGAGAACACTGAAGCTTTCTTT. Translated: CASSLWTENTEAFF.